This T cell receptor (beta chain) was identified during a study of blood T cell repertoires in COVID-19. Study-wide context: T cells, B-cell-depleted T cells, or PBMCs supplied cDNA or gDNA.

The germline V gene encodes CDR1 SGHRS and CDR2 YFSETQ. Trimming left V 2 bases short and J 3 bases short, with 10 bases between. CDR3 length: 14 amino acids. Per the original data handling: Amplification of reference gene primers was used by the study to estimate nucleated cell counts. TCRdb's table, derived via immunoSEQ multiplex PCR, lists solely in-frame clones and lacks some. V, J and clone size reflect that table, while D and trimming were determined from the DNA. The sample lists about 160,000 clones, around 85% occurring once. Source material: peripheral blood. This sequence originates from a human donor with acute or convalescent COVID-19. The donor label of this sample is uncertain. The chain couples TRBV5-1 to TRBJ2-3, with a possible D match to TRBD2 (7 bases). The CDR3 coding sequence is TGCGCCAGCAGCTTCGGGGGGCTGACAGATACGCAGTATTTT. Its translation: CASSFGGLTDTQYF. Drawing the rest from reference TRBV5-1 and TRBJ2-3, the complete variable domain is KAGVTQTPRYLIKTRGQQVTLSCSPISGHRSVSWYQQTPGQGLQFLFEYFSETQRNKGNFPGRFSGRQFSNSRSEMNVSTLELGDSALYLCASSFGGLTDTQYFGPGTRLTVL.